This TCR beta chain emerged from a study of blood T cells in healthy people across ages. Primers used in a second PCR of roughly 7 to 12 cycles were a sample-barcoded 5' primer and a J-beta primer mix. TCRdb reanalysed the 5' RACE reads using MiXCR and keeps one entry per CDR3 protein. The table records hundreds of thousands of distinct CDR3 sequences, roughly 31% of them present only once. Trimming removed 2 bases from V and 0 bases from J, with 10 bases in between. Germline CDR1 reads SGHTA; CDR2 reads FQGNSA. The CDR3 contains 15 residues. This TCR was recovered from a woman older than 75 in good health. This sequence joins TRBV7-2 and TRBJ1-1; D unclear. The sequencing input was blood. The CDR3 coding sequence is TGTGCCAGCAGCTTAACAACATGGCTGAACACTGAAGCTTTCTTT. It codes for CASSLTTWLNTEAFF.